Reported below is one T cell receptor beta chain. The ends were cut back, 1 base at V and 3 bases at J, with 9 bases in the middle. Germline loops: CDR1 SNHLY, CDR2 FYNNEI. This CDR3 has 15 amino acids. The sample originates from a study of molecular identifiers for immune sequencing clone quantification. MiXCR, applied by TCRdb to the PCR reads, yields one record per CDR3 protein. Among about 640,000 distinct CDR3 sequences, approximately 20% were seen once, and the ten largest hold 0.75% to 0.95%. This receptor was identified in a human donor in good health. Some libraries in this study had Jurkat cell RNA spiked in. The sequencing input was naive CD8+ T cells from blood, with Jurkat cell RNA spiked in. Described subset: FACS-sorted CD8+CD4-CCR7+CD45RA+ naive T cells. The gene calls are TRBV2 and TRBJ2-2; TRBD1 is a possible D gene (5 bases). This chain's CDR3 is CASSEGKGYTGELFF. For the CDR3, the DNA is TGTGCCAGCAGTGAAGGAAAGGGGTACACCGGGGAGCTGTTTTTT.